This is a list of T cell receptor beta chains from one sample in a study of cytomegalovirus exposure and HLA in healthy donors. Clones were sequenced by immunoSEQ multiplex PCR, and TCRdb holds only the in-frame ones, with some missing. The sample yields approximately 140,000 clones, 60% to 85% seen once. The sequenced sample was PBMCs. The receptors here all came from a male donor in good health and CMV-seronegative. Both conserved end residues are part of each CDR3. Fields, in order: J gene, V gene, D gene, clone size, CDR3 DNA, CDR3 protein. The D gene is left open where the match is weak. Clone size, where shown, is once, few, many, or a class for clones that have expanded.

>TRBJ1-1|TRBV19|NA|NA
TGTGCCAGTAGTATAATTGCAGGGGCGAACACTGAAGCTTTCTTT
CASSIIAGANTEAFF
>TRBJ2-1|TRBV2|NA|NA
TGTGCCAGCAGTGGCCTCGCGGGAGAGCAGTTCTTC
CASSGLAGEQFF
>TRBJ2-1|TRBV10-2|TRBD2|NA
TGCGCCAGCAGCTACGGGACTAGCGGACACTACAATGAGCAGTTCTTC
CASSYGTSGHYNEQFF
>TRBJ2-3|TRBV18|NA|NA
TGTGCCAGCTCATTGGACAGTTACACAGATACGCAGTATTTT
CASSLDSYTDTQYF
>TRBJ1-1|TRBV4-1|NA|NA
TGCGCCAGCAGCCAAGATAGCTCGGGGGGCACTGAAGCTTTCTTT
CASSQDSSGGTEAFF
>TRBJ2-3|TRBV2|TRBD2|NA
TGTGCCAGCCGAGCGGGGGTGGGTGATACGCAGTATTTT
CASRAGVGDTQYF
>TRBJ1-4|TRBV29-1|NA|NA
TGCAGCGTCGCCGGGACGGGAGCTGAAAAACTGTTTTTT
CSVAGTGAEKLFF
>TRBJ1-6|TRBV30|TRBD1|NA
TGTGCCTGGAGCGAGACAGGGGATTCACCCCTCCACTTT
CAWSETGDSPLHF
>TRBJ2-1|TRBV9|TRBD2|NA
TGTGCCAGCAGCACCCGGACTAGCGGCAACAATGAGCAGTTCTTC
CASSTRTSGNNEQFF
>TRBJ1-6|TRBV5-1|TRBD1|NA
TGCGCCAGCAGCGACGGGACAGGGAATAATTCACCCCTCCACTTT
CASSDGTGNNSPLHF
>TRBJ2-2|TRBV23-1|NA|NA
TGCGCCTGCAGTCAATCCAGGGGGGTTTACACCGGGGAGCTGTTTTTT
CACSQSRGVYTGELFF
>TRBJ1-2|TRBV4-3|TRBD1|NA
TGCGCCAGCAGCCAAGGACAGGGTTCAGATGGCTACACCTTC
CASSQGQGSDGYTF
>TRBJ1-1|TRBV30|NA|NA
TGTGCCTGGTGGGGACAGAACACTGAAGCTTTCTTT
CAWWGQNTEAFF
>TRBJ2-5|TRBV14|TRBD2|NA
TGTGCCAGCAGCCCGGGACTAGCGGGAGTCGAGACCCAGTACTTC
CASSPGLAGVETQYF
>TRBJ1-2|TRBV9|NA|NA
TGTGCCAGCAGCGTAAGTGGCAGGGGTGATGGCTACACCTTC
CASSVSGRGDGYTF
>TRBJ2-5|TRBV7-8|TRBD2|NA
TGTGCCAGCAGGCTAGTAGCGGGGGGGCCTTCCGCCCAGTACTTC
CASRLVAGGPSAQYF
>TRBJ1-2|TRBV28|NA|NA
TGTGCCAGCAGTCCTCTAACAGACTATGGCTACACCTTC
CASSPLTDYGYTF
>TRBJ1-2|TRBV13|TRBD1|NA
TGTGCCAGCAGTTCCCTCGACAGGGGGTATTTCTATGGCTACACCTTC
CASSSLDRGYFYGYTF
>TRBJ2-1|TRBV7-8|TRBD2|NA
TGTGCCAGCAGCTTACCCGGGACTAGCGGGTCCTACAATGAGCAGTTCTTC
CASSLPGTSGSYNEQFF
>TRBJ2-1|TRBV18|NA|NA
TGTGCCAGCACGACCAGCACGGGGTACAATGAGCAGTTCTTC
CASTTSTGYNEQFF
>TRBJ2-3|TRBV30|TRBD1|NA
TGTGCCTGGATTCCGACAGGGGGCACAGATACGCAGTATTTT
CAWIPTGGTDTQYF
>TRBJ2-7|TRBV4-2|TRBD2|NA
TGTGCCAGCAGCCAAGTCCTAGCGGGAGCGTACGAGCAGTACTTC
CASSQVLAGAYEQYF
>TRBJ2-1|TRBV5-1|TRBD2|NA
TGCGCCAGCAGCTGGGGACTATTTAATGAGCAGTTCTTC
CASSWGLFNEQFF
>TRBJ1-1|TRBV9|TRBD1|once
TGTGCCAGCAGCGCCGGGACAGCTAACACTGAAGCTTTCTTT
CASSAGTANTEAFF
>TRBJ2-1|TRBV5-4|TRBD1|once
TGTGCCAGCAGCTCCCGGACAGGGGAGGCCTACAATGAGCAGTTCTTC
CASSSRTGEAYNEQFF
>TRBJ2-2|TRBV27|TRBD1|once
TGTGCCAGCAGCTGGACAGGGGCCACCGGGGAGCTGTTTTTT
CASSWTGATGELFF
>TRBJ1-1|TRBV6-5|TRBD1|NA
TGTGCCAGCAGTTACCGGGACAGGGTATCTGAAGCTTTCTTT
CASSYRDRVSEAFF
>TRBJ2-7|TRBV5-8|NA|NA
TGTGCCAGCAGCTCCCCGGGGACCTACGAGCAGTACTTC
CASSSPGTYEQYF
>TRBJ2-5|TRBV2|TRBD1|NA
TGTGCCAGCACTCTTGACAGGGTATTAGAGACCCAGTACTTC
CASTLDRVLETQYF
>TRBJ2-7|TRBV5-8|NA|NA
TGTGCCAGCAGTCCTCAGTTCTGGTACGAGCAGTACTTC
CASSPQFWYEQYF
>TRBJ2-5|TRBV5-1|NA|few
TGCGCCAGCAGCCGCGCAGGGGCATGGGAGACCCAGTACTTC
CASSRAGAWETQYF
>TRBJ1-3|TRBV7-2|NA|NA
TGTGCCAGCAGCTTAGGTCCGTTCAGCTCTGGAAACACCATATATTTT
CASSLGPFSSGNTIYF
>TRBJ1-1|TRBV27|NA|NA
TGTGCCAGCACCCCTTTAGGGGGGGCGTATAACACTGAAGCTTTCTTT
CASTPLGGAYNTEAFF
>TRBJ2-7|TRBV27|TRBD1|NA
TGTGCCAGCAGTGCGGGACAGGGAACCTACGAGCAGTACTTC
CASSAGQGTYEQYF
>TRBJ1-4|TRBV29-1|NA|NA
TGCAGTGTTCGTCGGAGGGTTGCAACTAATGAAAAACTGTTTTTT
CSVRRRVATNEKLFF
>TRBJ2-1|TRBV4-2|TRBD2|few
TGTGCCAGCAGCCAGGCTAGCGGGGAATACAATGAGCAGTTCTTC
CASSQASGEYNEQFF
>TRBJ2-7|TRBV11-2|NA|NA
TGTGCCAGCAGCTTAGCCCCCCACGAGCAGTACTTC
CASSLAPHEQYF
>TRBJ1-4|TRBV5-1|NA|NA
TGCGCCAGCAGCTTGAACGGGAATGAAAAACTGTTTTTT
CASSLNGNEKLFF
>TRBJ1-2|TRBV7-2|TRBD1|NA
TGTGCCAGCAGCGCTCCGGGACAGGGGTATGGCTACACCTTC
CASSAPGQGYGYTF
>TRBJ1-1|TRBV7-9|TRBD1|NA
TGTGCCGGGGGACAGGGCATTGAAGCTTTCTTT
CAGGQGIEAFF
>TRBJ1-1|TRBV5-1|TRBD1|NA
TGCGCCAGCAGCTTAGACAGGGGGGTGAGTGAAGCTTTCTTT
CASSLDRGVSEAFF
>TRBJ1-1|TRBV19|NA|NA
TGTGCCAGTAGTATGGCGGGAACCACTGAAGCTTTCTTT
CASSMAGTTEAFF